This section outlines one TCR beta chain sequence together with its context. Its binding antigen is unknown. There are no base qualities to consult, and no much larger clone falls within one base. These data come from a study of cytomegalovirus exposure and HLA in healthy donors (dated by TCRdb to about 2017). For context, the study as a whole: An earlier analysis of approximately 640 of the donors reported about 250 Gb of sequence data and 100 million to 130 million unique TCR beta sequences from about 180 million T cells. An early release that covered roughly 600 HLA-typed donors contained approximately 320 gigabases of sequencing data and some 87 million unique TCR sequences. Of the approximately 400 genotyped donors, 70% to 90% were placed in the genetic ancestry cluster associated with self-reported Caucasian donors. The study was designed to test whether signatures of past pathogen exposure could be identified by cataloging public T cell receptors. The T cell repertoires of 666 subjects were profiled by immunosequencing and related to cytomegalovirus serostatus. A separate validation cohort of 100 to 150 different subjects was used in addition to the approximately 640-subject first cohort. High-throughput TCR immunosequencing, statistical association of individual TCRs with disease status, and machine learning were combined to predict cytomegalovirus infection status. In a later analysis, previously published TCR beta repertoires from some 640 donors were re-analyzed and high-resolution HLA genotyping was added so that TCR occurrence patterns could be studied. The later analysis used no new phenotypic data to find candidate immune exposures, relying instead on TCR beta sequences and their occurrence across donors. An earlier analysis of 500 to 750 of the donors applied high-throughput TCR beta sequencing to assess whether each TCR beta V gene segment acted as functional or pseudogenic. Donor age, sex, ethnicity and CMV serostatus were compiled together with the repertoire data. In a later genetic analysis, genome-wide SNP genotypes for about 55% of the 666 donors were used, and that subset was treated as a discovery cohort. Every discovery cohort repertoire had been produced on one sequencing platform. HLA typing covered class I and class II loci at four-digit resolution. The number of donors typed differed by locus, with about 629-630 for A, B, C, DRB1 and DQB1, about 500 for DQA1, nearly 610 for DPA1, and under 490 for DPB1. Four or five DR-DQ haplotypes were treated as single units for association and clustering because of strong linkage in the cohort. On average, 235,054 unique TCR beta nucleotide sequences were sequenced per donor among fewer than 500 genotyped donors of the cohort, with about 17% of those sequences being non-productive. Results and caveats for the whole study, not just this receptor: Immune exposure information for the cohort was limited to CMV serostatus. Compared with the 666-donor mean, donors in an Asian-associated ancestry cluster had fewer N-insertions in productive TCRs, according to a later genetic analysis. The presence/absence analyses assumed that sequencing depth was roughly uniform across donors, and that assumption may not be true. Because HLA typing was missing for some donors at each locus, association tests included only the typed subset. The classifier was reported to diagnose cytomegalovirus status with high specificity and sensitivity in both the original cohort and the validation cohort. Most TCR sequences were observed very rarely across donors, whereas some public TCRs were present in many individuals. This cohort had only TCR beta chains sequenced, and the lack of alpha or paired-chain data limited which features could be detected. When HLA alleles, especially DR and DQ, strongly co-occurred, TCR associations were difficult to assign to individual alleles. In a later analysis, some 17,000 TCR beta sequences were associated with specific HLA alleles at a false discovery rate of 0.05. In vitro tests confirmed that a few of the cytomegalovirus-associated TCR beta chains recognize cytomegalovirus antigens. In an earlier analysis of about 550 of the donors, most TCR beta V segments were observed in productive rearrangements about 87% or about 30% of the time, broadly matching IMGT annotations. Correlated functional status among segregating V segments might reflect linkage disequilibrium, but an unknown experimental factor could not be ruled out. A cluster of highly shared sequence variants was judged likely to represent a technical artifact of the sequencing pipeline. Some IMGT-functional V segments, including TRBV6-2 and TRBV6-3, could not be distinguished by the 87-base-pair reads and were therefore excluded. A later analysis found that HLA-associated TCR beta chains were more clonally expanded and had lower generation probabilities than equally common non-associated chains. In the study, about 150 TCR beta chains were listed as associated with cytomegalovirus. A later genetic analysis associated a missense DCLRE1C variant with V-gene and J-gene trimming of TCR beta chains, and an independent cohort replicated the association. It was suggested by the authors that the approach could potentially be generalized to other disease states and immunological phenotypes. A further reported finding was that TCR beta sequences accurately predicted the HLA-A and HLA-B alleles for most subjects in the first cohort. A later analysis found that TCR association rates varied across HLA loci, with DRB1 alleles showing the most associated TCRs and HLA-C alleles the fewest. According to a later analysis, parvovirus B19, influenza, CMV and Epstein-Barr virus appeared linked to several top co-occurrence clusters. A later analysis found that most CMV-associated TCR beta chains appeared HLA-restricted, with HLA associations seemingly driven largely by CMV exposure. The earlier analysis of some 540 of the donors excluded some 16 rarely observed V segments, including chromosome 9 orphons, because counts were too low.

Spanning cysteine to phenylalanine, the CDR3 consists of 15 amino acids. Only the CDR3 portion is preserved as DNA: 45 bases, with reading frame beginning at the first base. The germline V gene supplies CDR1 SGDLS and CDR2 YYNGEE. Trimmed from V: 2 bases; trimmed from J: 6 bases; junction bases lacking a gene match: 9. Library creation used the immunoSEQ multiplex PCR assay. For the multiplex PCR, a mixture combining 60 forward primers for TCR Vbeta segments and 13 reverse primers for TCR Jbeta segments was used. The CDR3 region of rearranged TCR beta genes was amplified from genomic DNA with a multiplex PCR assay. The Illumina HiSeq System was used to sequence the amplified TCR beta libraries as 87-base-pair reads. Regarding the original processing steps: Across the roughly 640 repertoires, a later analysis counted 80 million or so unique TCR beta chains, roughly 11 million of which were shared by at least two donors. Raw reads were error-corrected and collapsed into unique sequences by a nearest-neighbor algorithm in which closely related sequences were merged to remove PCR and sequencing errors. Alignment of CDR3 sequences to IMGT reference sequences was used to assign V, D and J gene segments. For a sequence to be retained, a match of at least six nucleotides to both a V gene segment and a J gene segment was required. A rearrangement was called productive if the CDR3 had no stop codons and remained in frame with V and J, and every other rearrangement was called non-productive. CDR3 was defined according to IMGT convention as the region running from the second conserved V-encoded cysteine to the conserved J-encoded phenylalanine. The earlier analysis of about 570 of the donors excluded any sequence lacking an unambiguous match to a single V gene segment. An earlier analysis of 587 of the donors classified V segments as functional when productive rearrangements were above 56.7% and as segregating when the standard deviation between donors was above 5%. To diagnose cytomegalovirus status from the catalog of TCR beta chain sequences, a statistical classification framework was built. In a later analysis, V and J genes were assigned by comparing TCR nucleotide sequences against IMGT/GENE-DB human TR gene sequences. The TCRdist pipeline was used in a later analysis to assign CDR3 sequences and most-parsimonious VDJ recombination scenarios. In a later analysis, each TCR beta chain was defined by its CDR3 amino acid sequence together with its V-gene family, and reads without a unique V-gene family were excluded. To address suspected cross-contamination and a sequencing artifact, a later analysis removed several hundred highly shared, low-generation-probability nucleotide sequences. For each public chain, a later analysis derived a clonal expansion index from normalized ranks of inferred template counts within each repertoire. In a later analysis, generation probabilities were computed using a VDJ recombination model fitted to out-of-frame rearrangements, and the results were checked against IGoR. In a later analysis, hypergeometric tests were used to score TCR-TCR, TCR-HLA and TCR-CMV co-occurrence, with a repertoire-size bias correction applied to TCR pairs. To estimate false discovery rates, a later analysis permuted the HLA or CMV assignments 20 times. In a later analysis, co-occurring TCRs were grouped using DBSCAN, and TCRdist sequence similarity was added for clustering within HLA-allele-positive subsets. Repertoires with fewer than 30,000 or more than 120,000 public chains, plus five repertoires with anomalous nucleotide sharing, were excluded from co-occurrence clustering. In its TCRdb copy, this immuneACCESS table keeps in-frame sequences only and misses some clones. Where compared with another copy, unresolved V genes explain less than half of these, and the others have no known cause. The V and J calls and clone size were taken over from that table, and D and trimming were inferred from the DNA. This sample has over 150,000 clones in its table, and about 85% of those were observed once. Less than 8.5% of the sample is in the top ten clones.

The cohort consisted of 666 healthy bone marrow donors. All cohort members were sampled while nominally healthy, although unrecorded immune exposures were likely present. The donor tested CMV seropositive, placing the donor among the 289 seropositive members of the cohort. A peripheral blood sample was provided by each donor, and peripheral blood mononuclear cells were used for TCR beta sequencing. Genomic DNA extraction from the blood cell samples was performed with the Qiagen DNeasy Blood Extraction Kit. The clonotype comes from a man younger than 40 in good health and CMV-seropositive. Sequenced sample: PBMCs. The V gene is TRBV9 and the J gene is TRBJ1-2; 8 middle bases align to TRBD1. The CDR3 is CASSVRQGFSDGYTF. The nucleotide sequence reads TGTGCCAGCAGCGTCAGACAGGGGTTTAGCGATGGCTACACCTTC. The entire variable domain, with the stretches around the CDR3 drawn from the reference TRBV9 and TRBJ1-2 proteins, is DSGVTQTPKHLITATGQRVTLRCSPRSGDLSVYWYQQSLDQGLQFLIQYYNGEERAKGNILERFSAQQFPDLHSELNLSSLELGDSALYFCASSVRQGFSDGYTFGSGTRLTVV.